The source of this TCR beta chain is a study of long-term antiretroviral therapy in people with HIV. Regarding the study as a whole: Absence of data on ART adherence, viral resistance or therapy changes was noted.

Survey-level resolution applied to immunoSEQ assay v3.0. It was roughly 40,000-55,000 T-cell genomes per sample that sequencing targeted. TCRdb's copy holds only in-frame clones and misses some; the assay was immunoSEQ multiplex PCR. The sample has about 20,000 clones, 75% to 85% seen once. Worth noting for this clone: Antigen: not known.

V was clipped by 11 bases and J by 0 bases, with 20 bases between them. The CDR3 consists of 16 residues. CDR1 is LGHNT and CDR2 is FRNRAP in the germline V gene. This TCR was recovered from a woman aged 40 to 50 with HIV. This chain connects TRBV12-5 to TRBJ1-3; D not resolved. The sequencing used unsorted PBMCs, collected 0.2 years after starting antiretroviral therapy. The CDR3: CAGLLGDQYSGNTIYF. The CDR3 DNA reads TGTGCTGGACTACTCGGGGATCAGTACTCTGGAAACACCATATATTTT.